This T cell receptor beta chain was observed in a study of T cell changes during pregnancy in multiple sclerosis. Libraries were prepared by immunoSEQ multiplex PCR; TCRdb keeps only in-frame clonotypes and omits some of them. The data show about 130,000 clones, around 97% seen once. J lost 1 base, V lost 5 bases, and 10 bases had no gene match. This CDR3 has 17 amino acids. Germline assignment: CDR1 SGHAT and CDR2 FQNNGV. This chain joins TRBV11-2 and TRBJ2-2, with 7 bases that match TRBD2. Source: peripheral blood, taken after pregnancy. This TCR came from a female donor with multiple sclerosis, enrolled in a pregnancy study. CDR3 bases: TGTGCCAGCAGCATGGGGGGTGGACTAGAGAACACCGGGGAGCTGTTTTTT. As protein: CASSMGGGLENTGELFF.